This T cell receptor (beta chain) was obtained from a study of T cells in localized non-small cell lung cancer (dated by TCRdb to 2018 to 2020). For the wider study: T cell repertoires of 236 early-stage NSCLC patients were analyzed, with tumors being compared against uninvolved tumor-adjacent lungs. The cohort was made up of fewer than 250 treatment-naive NSCLC patients whose localized lung tumors had been resected. NSCLC patients had a mean age of approximately 66 years, and 120 to 150 were male and over 85 female. Broader findings and caveats from the paper: Of the top 100 tumor clones, a median of roughly 56 were detected in paired uninvolved adjacent lung; approximately 28 were also among that lung's top 100. Higher T cell density in blood was associated with longer overall survival, whereas higher clonality in adjacent lung was associated with shorter survival. Multi-region tumor sequencing was not performed, so intratumor heterogeneity could not be excluded. Uninvolved tumor-adjacent lung showed the highest T cell clonality, higher than tumor, which suggests more focused antigenic responses in the adjacent lung. Because the study design was exploratory, TCR variables were selected using unadjusted p-values without false-discovery rate correction.

The germline V gene sets CDR1 to LGHNA and CDR2 to YNFKEQ. The CDR3 numbers 18 residues from cysteine through phenylalanine. Of the read, only the CDR3 DNA is kept; its 54 bases are in frame from base 1. Ends trimmed: V by 3 bases, J by 4 bases; bases unmatched to a gene: 7. TCR beta CDR3 regions were sequenced from DNA using the immunoSEQ Assay. On the study's bioinformatics: T cell density was computed as TCR beta template counts normalized to usable DNA estimated by amplifying housekeeping genes. Using the preseqR package, richness was estimated by extrapolating to 120,000 templates for tissue samples and 400,000 templates for PBMC samples. Clonality was defined by subtracting Pielou's evenness from one. Tissue-enriched TCRs were identified through differential abundance testing performed on productive amino-acid clonotypes, with a minimum total count of 5 and an alpha of 0.1. The Jaccard Index and the Morisita Overlap Index were used to quantify repertoire overlap between compartments. GLIPH grouped TCR beta CDR3s together with public tetramer-defined viral CDR3s, and a viral motif had to include at least three viral sequences and show V-gene enrichment. Entries here come from immuneACCESS through TCRdb and include only in-frame sequences with V and J called. Some clones fail to appear in such tables; in the studies checked, an unresolved V gene covers under half of the shortfall, and the cause of the remainder is unknown. D and trimming come from the DNA, and the V and J calls and clone size come from that table. The sample records approximately 20,000 clones, 70% to 90% of which are singletons. The ten largest clones add up to approximately 16% of the sample.

At diagnosis, tumor, uninvolved tumor-adjacent lung and peripheral blood were collected and then preserved as a mix of FFPE and fresh-frozen material. Blood samples were analyzed as peripheral blood mononuclear cells for TCR repertoire profiling. Worth noting for this clone: Its antigen specificity is not known. Within one base of it there is no much larger clone, and no base qualities were kept.

The specimen comprised PBMCs, sampled before any cancer treatment. The chain is assembled from TRBV4-2 and TRBJ2-2; TRBD2 fits 14 bases in the junction. The clonotype comes from a woman aged 40-70 years with stage II squamous cell lung carcinoma. In nucleotide form, the sequence is TGTGCCAGCAGCCACGGGACTAGCGGGAGTCGAGGCACCGGGGAGCTGTTTTTT. Its protein is CASSHGTSGSRGTGELFF.